This paragraph covers one TCR beta chain sequence. Its antigen is unidentified. The treatment denotes: some 20 received Ad26.COV2.S at low or high dose, single or two shots; 5 received placebo; per-sample allocation not given. Sample collection was performed on day 63 after the first vaccine or placebo injection. Within Boston, the person who donated was an adult of 18-55 years. Wuhan-strain SARS-CoV-2 spike was expressed by the Ad26 vector that made up the vaccine. This sample was taken from a study of Ad26.COV2.S vaccination and SARS-CoV-2 variants. About the study: Once, or twice with 56 days between doses, Ad26.COV2.S was given intramuscularly. Overall study results and limits: Substantial response breadth was reportedly seen for spike-specific CD8+ and CD4+ T cells after vaccination.

Clones were sequenced by immunoSEQ multiplex PCR, and TCRdb holds only the in-frame ones, with some missing. The top ten hold approximately 1.9% of the sample, which has around 400,000 clones, about 91% seen once. The specimen was peripheral blood, collected in a trial of Ad26.COV2.S vaccine versus placebo. The sequence came from a person between 18 and 65 years old who received the Ad26.COV2.S COVID-19 vaccine or a placebo.

The CDR3 coding sequence is TGTGCCACCAGCAGTATTACAGGGGATGGGGACATTCAGTACTTC. It translates to CATSSITGDGDIQYF. This rearrangement joins TRBV15 to TRBJ2-4; 7 bases agree with TRBD1. With V trimmed by 3 bases and J by 8 bases, 10 bases remained unmatched. The length of the CDR3 is 15 residues. The germline V gene encodes CDR1 LNHNV and CDR2 YYDKDF (reference sequence).